Presented here are 18 T cell receptor beta chains from one specimen sequenced in a study of CD8 T cells in Susac syndrome. Random-hexamer reverse transcription was applied to about 0.45 to 1 ug RNA. TCRdb itself ran the immunoSEQ multiplex PCR reads through MiXCR, one entry per CDR3 protein. The table has nearly 110,000 distinct CDR3 sequences, roughly 94% seen once. Sequenced material: CD8+ T cells from PBMCs. The receptors were gathered from a human donor with Susac syndrome.

This rearrangement joins TRBV10-3 to TRBJ2-3; 10 bases fit TRBD2. V lost 6 bases to trimming and J lost 1 base; unmatched junction nucleotides: 1. This CDR3 is 14 amino acids long. Germline CDR1 ENHRY, CDR2 SYGVKD. The CDR3 sequence: CAISGLAGTDTQYF. CDR3 nucleotides: TGTGCCATCAGCGGACTAGCGGGCACAGATACGCAGTATTTT.

The chain couples TRBV27 to TRBJ2-6, with TRBD2 matching 8 bases. The V segment lost 5 bases and the J segment 0 bases; nucleotides outside the gene matches: 12. Germline V lookup: CDR1 MNHEY, CDR2 SMNVEV (reference sequence). The length of the CDR3 is 19 residues. The CDR3 region is CASSDPGTRDSSGANVLTF. The CDR3 DNA reads TGTGCCAGCAGTGATCCCGGGACTAGGGACTCCTCTGGGGCCAACGTCCTGACTTTC. The full variable domain, with the rest looked up from reference TRBV27 and TRBJ2-6, is EAQVTQNPRYLITVTGKKLTVTCSQNMNHEYMSWYRQDPGLGLRQIYYSMNVEVTDKGDVPEGYKVSRKEKRNFPLILESPSPNQTSLYFCASSDPGTRDSSGANVLTFGAGSRLTVL.

The V call is TRBV4-2, the J call TRBJ1-2; TRBD1 aligns across 7 bases. CDR3 size: 13 residues. Germline assignment: CDR1 LGHNA and CDR2 YNFKEQ. J lost 3 bases, V lost 2 bases, and 0 bases had no gene match. CDR3 sequence: CASSQTGDYGYTF. Here the CDR3 DNA reads TGTGCCAGCAGCCAAACAGGGGACTATGGCTACACCTTC.

The chain recombines TRBV7-9 with TRBJ2-4; D not resolved. Germline CDR1 is SEHNR and CDR2 is FQNEAQ (reference sequence). Trimming stripped 2 bases from V and 5 bases from J, with 19 bases between. This CDR3 is 17 amino acids long. The CDR3, as DNA: TGTGCCAGCAGCTTAAGAGTTGGTAACAGAGACGAAAACATTCAGTACTTC. Encoded protein: CASSLRVGNRDENIQYF. The full variable domain, in which reference TRBV7-9 and TRBJ2-4 provide the parts outside the CDR3, is DTGVSQNPRHKITKRGQNVTFRCDPISEHNRLYWYRQTLGQGPEFLTYFQNEAQLEKSRLLSDRFSAERPKGSFSTLEIQRTEQGDSAMYLCASSLRVGNRDENIQYFGAGTRLSVL.

In its sample, this clonotype was seen once. The gene calls are TRBV15 and TRBJ1-1; D not resolved. The CDR3 is 14 amino acids. V was pared by 1 base and J by 0 bases, with 6 bases between. Per germline, CDR1 LNHNV and CDR2 YYDKDF (reference sequence). CDR3 sequence: CATSRVVLNTEAFF. Here the CDR3 DNA reads TGTGCCACCAGCAGAGTAGTATTGAACACTGAAGCTTTCTTT.

This chain uses TRBV6-1 with TRBJ1-6; possible D gene TRBD1, 5 bases. V lost 7 bases and J lost 9, with 22 bases in between. CDR1 and CDR2 from the germline V gene are MNHNS and SASEGT. The CDR3 length is 16 residues. The DNA of the CDR3 is TGTGCCAGCACCACAAAGGTGCGGGGGATCGGTTCACCCCTCCACTTT. Translated: CASTTKVRGIGSPLHF.

The chain is built from TRBV27 and TRBJ2-7; TRBD2 matches 7 bases. Trimming at V came to 5 bases and at J to 0 bases, leaving 7 bases not matched to a gene. Germline-derived CDR1 and CDR2 are MNHEY and SMNVEV (reference sequence). This CDR3 has 15 amino acids. CDR3 sequence reads: CASSPLGGSSYEQYF. The CDR3, as DNA: TGTGCCAGCAGTCCTCTCGGGGGGAGCTCCTACGAGCAGTACTTC.

The rearrangement uses TRBV5-1 and TRBJ1-1; TRBD1 agrees at 8 bases. Germline loops: CDR1 SGHRS, CDR2 YFSETQ. The trim removed 0 bases at V and 5 bases at J, leaving 9 bases unmatched. The CDR3 consists of 16 residues. The CDR3 spells CASSLEAGGYQTEAFF. CDR3 DNA sequence: TGCGCCAGCAGCTTGGAGGCAGGGGGCTATCAGACTGAAGCTTTCTTT.

The V and J genes are TRBV20-1 and TRBJ1-2, with D possibly TRBD1 on 5 matching bases. CDR1 is DFQATT, CDR2 SNEGSKA, per germline (reference sequence). Trimming shortened V by 0 bases and J by 4 bases, and 12 bases separated the two germline ends. The CDR3 runs 14 residues. This chain's CDR3 is CSARDQGQFYGYTF. The DNA of the CDR3 is TGCAGTGCTAGAGATCAAGGACAATTCTATGGCTACACCTTC.

The rearrangement uses TRBV5-1 and TRBJ2-7; TRBD1 matches 8 bases. The junction had 5 bases not matched to a gene; V was cut back by 4 bases and J by 2 bases. The CDR3 contains 14 residues. The V gene's germline CDR1 is SGHRS and CDR2 YFSETQ. The CDR3 sequence is CASSNGQGTYEQYF. CDR3 nucleotide sequence: TGCGCCAGCAGCAACGGACAGGGTACCTACGAGCAGTACTTC.

The rearrangement joins TRBV20-1 to TRBJ1-2, with D possibly matching TRBD1 (5 bases). CDR3 length: 15 amino acids. The V end lost 6 bases, the J end lost 7 bases, and 24 bases lay between the germline ends. The germline V gene has CDR1 DFQATT and CDR2 SNEGSKA (reference sequence). The CDR3: CSAGGALTSTGGYTF. CDR3 bases: TGCAGTGCCGGCGGGGCCCTGACGTCGACGGGTGGCTACACCTTC.

V usage is TRBV27 and J usage is TRBJ1-5; D is ambiguous. V was clipped by 5 bases and J by 2 bases, with 13 bases between them. CDR3 length: 15 amino acids. The germline gives CDR1 MNHEY, CDR2 SMNVEV (reference sequence). DNA of the CDR3: TGTGCCAGCAGTATTCTCACTGACCGCAATCAGCCCCAGCATTTT. Translation: CASSILTDRNQPQHF.

This chain connects TRBV5-1 to TRBJ1-6; 8 bases agree with TRBD1. Germline CDR1 and CDR2: SGHRS and YFSETQ. The trim removed 2 bases at V and 5 bases at J, leaving 0 bases unmatched. The CDR3 contains 14 residues. CDR3 in DNA: TGCGCCAGCAGCTTACAGGGGGATAATTCACCCCTCCACTTT. This codes for CASSLQGDNSPLHF.

The V call is TRBV7-8, the J call TRBJ2-3; D gene unclear. In germline, CDR1 is SGHVS, CDR2 FQNEAQ. Trimming pared 5 bases from V and 6 bases from J, leaving 18 bases between. The CDR3 spans 15 residues. For the CDR3, the DNA is TGTGCCAGCAGCCCACATACACGGACCCGGGATACGCAGTATTTT. Translated, it gives CASSPHTRTRDTQYF.

This chain uses TRBV7-9 with TRBJ2-7; TRBD1 agrees at 10 bases. Germline V gene lookup returns CDR1 SEHNR and CDR2 FQNEAQ (reference sequence). CDR3 length: 17 residues. The V gene end was trimmed by 0 bases and the J gene end by 3 bases; junction bases not matched to a gene: 8. The CDR3 region has the DNA TGTGCCAGCAGCTTAGCGGCGGCCGGACAGGGGGTCTACGAGCAGTACTTC. As protein: CASSLAAAGQGVYEQYF.

The chain links TRBV4-3 to TRBJ1-1; D remains unclear. Deletions cut 4 bases from V and 11 bases from J, with 17 bases between. Germline V gene sequence: CDR1 LGHNA, CDR2 YSLEER. There are 13 residues in the CDR3. CDR3 residues: CASSPKEGRVAFF. The CDR3 DNA reads TGCGCCAGCAGCCCCAAGGAGGGTCGCGTGGCTTTCTTT.

The V gene is TRBV7-6, the J gene TRBJ2-7; TRBD1 aligns across 8 bases. The J segment lost 3 bases and the V segment lost 3 bases, leaving 1 base of the junction unmatched. Germline V gene sequence: CDR1 SGHVS, CDR2 FNYEAQ. The CDR3 covers 13 residues. The CDR3 loop is CASSFGQGYEQYF. For the CDR3, the DNA is TGTGCCAGCAGCTTCGGACAGGGCTACGAGCAGTACTTC.

The V and J genes are TRBV7-9 and TRBJ2-7; TRBD1 matches 8 bases. CDR3 size: 13 residues. V shed 5 bases, J shed 5 bases, and the junction held 5 bases outside the gene matches. Germline V gene sequence: CDR1 SEHNR, CDR2 FQNEAQ (reference sequence). The CDR3 region has the DNA TGTGCCAGCAGCCAGACAGGGGAAAACGAGCAGTACTTC. It translates to CASSQTGENEQYF. Supplemented by reference TRBV7-9 and TRBJ2-7, the full variable domain reads DTGVSQNPRHKITKRGQNVTFRCDPISEHNRLYWYRQTLGQGPEFLTYFQNEAQLEKSRLLSDRFSAERPKGSFSTLEIQRTEQGDSAMYLCASSQTGENEQYFGPGTRLTVT.